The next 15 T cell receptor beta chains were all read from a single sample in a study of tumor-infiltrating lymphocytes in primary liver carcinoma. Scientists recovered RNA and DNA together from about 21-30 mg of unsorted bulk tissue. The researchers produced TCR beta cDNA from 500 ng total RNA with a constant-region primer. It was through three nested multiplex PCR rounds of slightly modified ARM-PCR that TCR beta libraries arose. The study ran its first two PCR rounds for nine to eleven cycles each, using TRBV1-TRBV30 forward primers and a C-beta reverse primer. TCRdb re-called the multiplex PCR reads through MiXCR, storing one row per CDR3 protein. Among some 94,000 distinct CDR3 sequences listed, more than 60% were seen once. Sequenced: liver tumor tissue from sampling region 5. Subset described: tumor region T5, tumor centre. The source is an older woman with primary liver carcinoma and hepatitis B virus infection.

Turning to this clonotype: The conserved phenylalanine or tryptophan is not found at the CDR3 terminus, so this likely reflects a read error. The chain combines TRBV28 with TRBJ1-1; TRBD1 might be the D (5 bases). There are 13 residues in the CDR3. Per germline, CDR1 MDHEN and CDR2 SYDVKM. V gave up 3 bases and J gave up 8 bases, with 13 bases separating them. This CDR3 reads CASSFGGTPEAFV. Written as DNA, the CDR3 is TGTGCCAGCAGTTTCGGGGGGACCCCCGAAGCTTTCGTT.

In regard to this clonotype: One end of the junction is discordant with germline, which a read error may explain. The CDR3 loop is CASMRGDRNTEASF. The CDR3 region has the DNA TGCGCCAGCATGCGTGGGGACCGGAACACTGAAGCTTCCTTT. The genes are TRBV5-1 and TRBJ1-1, with D perhaps matching TRBD1 (5 bases). This CDR3 is built from 14 residues. The germline gives CDR1 SGHRS, CDR2 YFSETQ.

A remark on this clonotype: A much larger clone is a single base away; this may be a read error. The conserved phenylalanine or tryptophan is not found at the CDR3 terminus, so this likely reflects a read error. DNA of the CDR3: TGTGCCAGCAGACGACGGGGGTATAGCAATCAGCCCCAGCATCTT. It translates to CASRRRGYSNQPQHL. The rearrangement joins TRBV5-6 to TRBJ1-5; perhaps TRBD1 as D (5 bases). Germline CDR1 is SGHDT and CDR2 is YYEEEE. This CDR3 region has 15 residues. V lost 5 bases to trimming and J lost 0 bases, with 12 bases between them.

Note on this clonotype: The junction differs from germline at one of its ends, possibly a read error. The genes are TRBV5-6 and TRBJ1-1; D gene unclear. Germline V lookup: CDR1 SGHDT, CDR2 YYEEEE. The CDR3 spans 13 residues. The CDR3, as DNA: TGTACCAGCAGCTTATTAGGGTGCACTGAAGCTTTCTTT. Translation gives CTSSLLGCTEAFF.

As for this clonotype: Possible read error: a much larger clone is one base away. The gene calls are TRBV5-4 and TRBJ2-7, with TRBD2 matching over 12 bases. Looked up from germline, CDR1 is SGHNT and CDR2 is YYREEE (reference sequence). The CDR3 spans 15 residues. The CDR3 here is CASSKRLAGVDDQYF. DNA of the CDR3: TGTGCCAGCAGCAAGCGACTAGCGGGAGTGGACGATCAGTACTTC.

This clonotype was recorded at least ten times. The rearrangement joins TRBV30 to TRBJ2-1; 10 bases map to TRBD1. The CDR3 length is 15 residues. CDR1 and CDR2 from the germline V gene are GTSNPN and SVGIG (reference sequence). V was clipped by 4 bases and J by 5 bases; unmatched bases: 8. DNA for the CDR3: TGTGCCTGGAAAATCCCGGGACAGGGGAACAATGAGCAGTTCTTC. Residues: CAWKIPGQGNNEQFF.

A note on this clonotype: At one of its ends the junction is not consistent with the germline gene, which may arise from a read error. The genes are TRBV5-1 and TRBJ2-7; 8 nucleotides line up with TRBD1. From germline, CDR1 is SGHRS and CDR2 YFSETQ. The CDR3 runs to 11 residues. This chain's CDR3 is CASRLDREQYF. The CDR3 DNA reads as TGCGCCAGCAGATTGGACAGGGAACAGTACTTC.

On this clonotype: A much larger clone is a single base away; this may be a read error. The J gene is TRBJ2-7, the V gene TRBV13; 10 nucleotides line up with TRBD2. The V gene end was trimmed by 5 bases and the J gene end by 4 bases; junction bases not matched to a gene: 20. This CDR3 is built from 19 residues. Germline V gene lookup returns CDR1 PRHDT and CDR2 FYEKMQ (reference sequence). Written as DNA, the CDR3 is TGTGCCAGCAGCCTCGACAGGGGATTTTCTAGCGGGAGTGTGTACGAGCAGTACTTC. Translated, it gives CASSLDRGFSSGSVYEQYF.

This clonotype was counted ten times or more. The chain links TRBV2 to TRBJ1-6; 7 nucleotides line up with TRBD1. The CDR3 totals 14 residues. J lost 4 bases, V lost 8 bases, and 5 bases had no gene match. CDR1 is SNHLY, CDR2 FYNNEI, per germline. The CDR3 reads CASLLGQYNSPLHF. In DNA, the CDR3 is TGTGCCAGCCTTTTGGGACAGTATAATTCACCCCTCCACTTT.

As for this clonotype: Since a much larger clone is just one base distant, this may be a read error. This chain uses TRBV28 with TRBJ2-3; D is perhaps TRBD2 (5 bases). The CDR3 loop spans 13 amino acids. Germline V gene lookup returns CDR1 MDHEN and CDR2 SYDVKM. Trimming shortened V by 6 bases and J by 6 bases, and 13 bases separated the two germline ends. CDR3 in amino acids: CASRSGGYDTQYF. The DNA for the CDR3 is TGTGCCAGCAGATCCGGAGGATACGATACGCAGTATTTT.

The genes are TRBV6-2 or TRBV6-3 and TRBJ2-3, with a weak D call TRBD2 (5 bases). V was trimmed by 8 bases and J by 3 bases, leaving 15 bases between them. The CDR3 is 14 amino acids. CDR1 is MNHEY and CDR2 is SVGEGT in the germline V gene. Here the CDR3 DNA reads TGTGCCAGCCTCTTAGTGGGAGCTACAGATACGCAGTATTTT. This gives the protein CASLLVGATDTQYF.

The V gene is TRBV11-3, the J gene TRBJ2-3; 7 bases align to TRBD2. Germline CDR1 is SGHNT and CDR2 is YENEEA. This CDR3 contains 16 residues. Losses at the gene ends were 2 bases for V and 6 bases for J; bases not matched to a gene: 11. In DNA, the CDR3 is TGTGCCAGCAGCTTATTCGTGGGAGGGCCATGGGATACGCAGTATTTT. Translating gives CASSLFVGGPWDTQYF.

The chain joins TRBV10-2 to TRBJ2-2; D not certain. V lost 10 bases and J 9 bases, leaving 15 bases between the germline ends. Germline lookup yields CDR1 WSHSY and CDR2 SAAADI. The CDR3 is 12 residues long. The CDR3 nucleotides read TGCGCCAACACAGTAGAGGCCAGGGAGCTGTTTTTT. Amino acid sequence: CANTVEARELFF.

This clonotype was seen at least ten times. CDR3 sequence (DNA): TGTGCCAGCAGCGATTACATCAGCTTGCCACAGTTCTTC. This gives the protein CASSDYISLPQFF. The V and J genes are TRBV6-1 and TRBJ2-1, with unresolved D. V lost 6 bases and J 13 bases, leaving 19 bases between the germline ends. Germline-derived CDR1 and CDR2 are MNHNS and SASEGT. This CDR3 comprises 13 residues.

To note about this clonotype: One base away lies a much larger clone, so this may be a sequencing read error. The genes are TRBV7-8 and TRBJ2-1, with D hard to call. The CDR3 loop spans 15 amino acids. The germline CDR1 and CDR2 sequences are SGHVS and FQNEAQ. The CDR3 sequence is CANSQRTSSYNEQFF. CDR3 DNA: TGTGCCAACAGCCAACGGACGAGCTCCTACAATGAGCAGTTCTTC.